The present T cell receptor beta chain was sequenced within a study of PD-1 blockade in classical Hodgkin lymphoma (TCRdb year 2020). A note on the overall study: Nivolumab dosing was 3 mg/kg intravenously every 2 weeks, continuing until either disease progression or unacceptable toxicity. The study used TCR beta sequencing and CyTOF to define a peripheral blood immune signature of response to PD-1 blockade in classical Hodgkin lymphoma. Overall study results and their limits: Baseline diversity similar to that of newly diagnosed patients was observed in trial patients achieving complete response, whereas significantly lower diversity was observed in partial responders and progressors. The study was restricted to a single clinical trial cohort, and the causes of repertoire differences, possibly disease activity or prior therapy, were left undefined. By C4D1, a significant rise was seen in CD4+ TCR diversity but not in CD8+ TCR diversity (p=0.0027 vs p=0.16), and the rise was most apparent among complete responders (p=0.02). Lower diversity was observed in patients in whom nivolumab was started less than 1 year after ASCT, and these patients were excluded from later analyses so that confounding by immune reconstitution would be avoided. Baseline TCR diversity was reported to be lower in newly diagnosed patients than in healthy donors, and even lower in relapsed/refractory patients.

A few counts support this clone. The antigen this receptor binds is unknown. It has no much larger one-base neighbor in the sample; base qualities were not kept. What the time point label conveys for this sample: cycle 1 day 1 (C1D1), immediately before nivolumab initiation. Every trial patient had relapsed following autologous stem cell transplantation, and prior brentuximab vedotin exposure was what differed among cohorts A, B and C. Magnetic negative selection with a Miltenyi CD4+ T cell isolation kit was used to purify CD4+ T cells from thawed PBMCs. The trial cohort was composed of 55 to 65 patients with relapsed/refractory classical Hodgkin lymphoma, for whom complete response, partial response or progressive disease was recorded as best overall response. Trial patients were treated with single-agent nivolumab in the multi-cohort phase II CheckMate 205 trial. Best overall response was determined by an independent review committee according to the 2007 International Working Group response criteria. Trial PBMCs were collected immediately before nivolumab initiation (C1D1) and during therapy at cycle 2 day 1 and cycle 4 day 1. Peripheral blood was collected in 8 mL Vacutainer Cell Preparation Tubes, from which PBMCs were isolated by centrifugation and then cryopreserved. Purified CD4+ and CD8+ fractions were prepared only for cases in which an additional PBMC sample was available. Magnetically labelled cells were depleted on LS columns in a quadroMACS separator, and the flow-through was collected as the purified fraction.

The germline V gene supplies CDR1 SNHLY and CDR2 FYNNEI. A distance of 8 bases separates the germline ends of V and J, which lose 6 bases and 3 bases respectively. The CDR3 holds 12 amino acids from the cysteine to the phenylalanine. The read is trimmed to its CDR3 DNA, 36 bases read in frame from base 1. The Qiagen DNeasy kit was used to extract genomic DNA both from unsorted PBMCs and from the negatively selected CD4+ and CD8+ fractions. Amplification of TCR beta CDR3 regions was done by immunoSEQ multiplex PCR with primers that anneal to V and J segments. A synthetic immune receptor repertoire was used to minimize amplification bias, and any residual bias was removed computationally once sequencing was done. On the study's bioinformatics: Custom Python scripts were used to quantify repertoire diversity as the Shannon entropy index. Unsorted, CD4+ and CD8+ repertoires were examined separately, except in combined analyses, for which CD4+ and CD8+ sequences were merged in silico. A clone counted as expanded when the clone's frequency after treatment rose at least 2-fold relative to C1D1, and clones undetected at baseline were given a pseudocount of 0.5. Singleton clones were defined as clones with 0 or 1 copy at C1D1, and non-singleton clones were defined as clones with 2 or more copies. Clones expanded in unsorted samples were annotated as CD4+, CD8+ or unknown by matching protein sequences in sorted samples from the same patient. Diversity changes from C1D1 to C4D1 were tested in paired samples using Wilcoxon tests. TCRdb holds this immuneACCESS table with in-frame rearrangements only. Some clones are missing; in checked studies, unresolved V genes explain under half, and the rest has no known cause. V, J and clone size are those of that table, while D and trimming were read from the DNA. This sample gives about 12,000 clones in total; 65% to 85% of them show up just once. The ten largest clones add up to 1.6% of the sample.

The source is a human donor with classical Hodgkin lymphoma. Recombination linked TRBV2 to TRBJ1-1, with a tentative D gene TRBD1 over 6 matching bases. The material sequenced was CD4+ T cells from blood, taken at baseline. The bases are TGTGCCAGCAGGGAGGGGGACACTGAAGCTTTCTTT. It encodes CASREGDTEAFF.